Given below is one TCR beta chain in context. Its antigen is undetermined. The protocol was immunoSEQ multiplex PCR, while the TCRdb copy is restricted to in-frame clones and leaves out a portion. The sample yields about 38,000 clones, around 78% seen once. The sample is drawn from a study of a mutant IDH1 vaccine in newly diagnosed glioma. Study context: Beforehand, treatment had been radiotherapy, temozolomide, or both; the majority received both. Study-wide results and caveats: Of the patients, around 93% had vaccine-induced immune responses. Pseudoprogression appeared unlinked to shifts in leading peripheral T cell clonotypes.

The time point denotes: baseline, week 1 (first vaccination visit). Documented treatment: pre-vaccination baseline after standard-of-care therapy. Patients carried new grade 3 or 4 IDH1-mutant astrocytomas lacking nuclear ATRX. The CDR3 is 13 residues long. The V end lost 5 bases, the J end lost 7 bases, and 9 bases lay between the germline ends. In germline, CDR1 is LNHDA, CDR2 SQIVND (reference sequence). This chain connects TRBV19 to TRBJ1-6, with D possibly matching TRBD1 (6 bases). The origin of this receptor is a man aged 40-49 years with glioma. Some clones in this sample may be carry-over from other donors' samples. The sequencing used PBMCs, collected from a glioma patient treated with radiotherapy, temozolomide or both. The CDR3 DNA reads as TGTGCCAGTAGTCCCACAGGGAATTCACCCCTCCACTTT. Translating gives CASSPTGNSPLHF.